This TCR beta chain was sequenced in a study of OX40 agonist ivuxolimab in advanced cancers. Broadly, across the study: Ivuxolimab, which targeted the costimulatory receptor OX40 (CD134), was an agonistic, fully human IgG2 monoclonal antibody. The paper describes the monotherapy dose-escalation part (N = 52 patients) of the phase I trial of ivuxolimab. Prior anti-PD-1, anti-PD-L1 or anti-CTLA-4 therapy was permitted, and about 40% of dose-escalation patients had received checkpoint inhibitors. Partial responses occurred in three dose-escalation patients: two with cutaneous melanoma and one with hepatocellular carcinoma. Of the approximately 54 patients in dose escalation, about 20 had hepatocellular carcinoma, roughly 15 had melanoma, 9 had renal cell carcinoma and 9 had head and neck cancer. The point of sequencing TCRbeta in the periphery was to test whether ivuxolimab changed TCR sequence diversity and drove clonal T-cell expansion. Intravenous ivuxolimab was administered to patients every 2 weeks at six dose levels: 0.01, 0.1, 0.3, 1.5, 3 and 10 mg/kg. In the dose-escalation cohort, 70% to 85% of patients were male, and the mean age was approximately 64 years, with a range of roughly 20 to 85.

Concerning this clone: Its binding antigen is unknown. No base quality information exists; no much larger clone differs at one position.

The paper as a whole reports these results and caveats: On average, CD8+ T cells showed more expanded clones than CD4+ T cells after ivuxolimab. Which antigens the clonally expanded peripheral T cells were specific for was not determined. Low levels of normalized T-cell clonal expansion were also seen in some patients who did not respond. At doses of 0.1 to 3.0 mg/kg, clonal expansion of both CD4+ and CD8+ blood T cells was observed from baseline to week 6. In partial responders in the 0.1-3.0 mg/kg groups, normalized peripheral clonal expansion was found to be among the lowest, especially among CD8+ T cells.

For sequencing of the TCRbeta CDR3 region, genomic DNA was extracted from the sorted cells. The immunoSEQ Assay was used to sequence the TCRbeta CDR3 regions. TCRdb mirrors the immuneACCESS table, restricted to in-frame sequences. Some clones are absent from its copies; in checked studies, under half trace to an unresolved V gene, and the reason for the others is unknown. Present in this sample are about 51,000 clones, about 80% of which were seen just once. The top ten constitute about 3.1% of the sample. Patients with a history of autoimmune disease or receiving systemic immunosuppression were excluded from the trial. Peripheral blood for TCR sequencing was collected from all dose cohorts at baseline, on cycle 4 day 1, and on cycle 7 day 1. The samples were taken from a phase I, first-in-human, multicenter, open-label dose-escalation trial of ivuxolimab. The trial enrolled adults with locally advanced or metastatic head and neck squamous cell, hepatocellular, melanoma or renal cell carcinoma. CD4+ and CD8+ T cells were sorted separately from peripheral blood before TCR sequencing.

This clonotype was sampled from an adult with an advanced solid tumor such as melanoma, head and neck, liver or kidney cancer. The source material was CD4+ or CD8+ T cells sorted from blood, sampled in a trial of the OX40 agonist ivuxolimab.

The nucleotides are TGCGCCAGCAGCCGCGCGGTCGGGGGCTCCTACGAGCAGTACTTC. Its product reads: CASSRAVGGSYEQYF. The V and J genes are TRBV5-1 and TRBJ2-7; the D gene is perhaps TRBD2, on 6 matching bases. V lost 4 bases and J lost 0 bases; the stretch between them is 14 bases long. CDR1 and CDR2 are read off the germline V gene as SGHRS and YFSETQ. Its CDR3 holds 15 amino acids, cysteine through phenylalanine. The DNA shown is the 45-base CDR3, in frame from base 1.